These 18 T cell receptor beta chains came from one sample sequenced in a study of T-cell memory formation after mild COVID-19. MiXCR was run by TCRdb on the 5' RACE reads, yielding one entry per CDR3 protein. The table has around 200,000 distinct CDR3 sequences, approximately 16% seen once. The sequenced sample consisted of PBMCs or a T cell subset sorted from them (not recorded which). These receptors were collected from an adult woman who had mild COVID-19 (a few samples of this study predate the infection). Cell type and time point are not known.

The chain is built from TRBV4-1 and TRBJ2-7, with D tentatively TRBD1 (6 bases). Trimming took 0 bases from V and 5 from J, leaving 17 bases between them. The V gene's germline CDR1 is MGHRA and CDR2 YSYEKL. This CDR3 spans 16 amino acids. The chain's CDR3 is CASSQDPGTGWDEQYF. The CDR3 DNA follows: TGCGCCAGCAGCCAAGATCCTGGCACAGGGTGGGACGAGCAGTACTTC.

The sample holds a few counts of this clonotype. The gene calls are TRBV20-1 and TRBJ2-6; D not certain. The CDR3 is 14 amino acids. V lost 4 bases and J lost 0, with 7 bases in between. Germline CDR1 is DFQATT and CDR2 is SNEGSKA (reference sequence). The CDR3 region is CSAKAYSGANVLTF. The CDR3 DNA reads TGCAGTGCTAAGGCATACTCTGGGGCCAACGTCCTGACTTTC.

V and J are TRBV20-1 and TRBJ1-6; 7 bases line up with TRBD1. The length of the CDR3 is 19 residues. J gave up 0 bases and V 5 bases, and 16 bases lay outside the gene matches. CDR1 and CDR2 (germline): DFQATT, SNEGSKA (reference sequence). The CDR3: CSAPKIRQGLTSYNSPLHF. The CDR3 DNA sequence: TGCAGTGCTCCCAAAATTCGACAGGGCCTCACCTCCTATAATTCACCCCTCCACTTT.

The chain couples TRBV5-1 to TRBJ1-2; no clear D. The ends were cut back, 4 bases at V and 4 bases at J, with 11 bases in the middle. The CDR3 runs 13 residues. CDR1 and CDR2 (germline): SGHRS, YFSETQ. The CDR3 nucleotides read TGCGCCAGCAGCCCGGACCTGGCCTATGGCTACACCTTC. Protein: CASSPDLAYGYTF.

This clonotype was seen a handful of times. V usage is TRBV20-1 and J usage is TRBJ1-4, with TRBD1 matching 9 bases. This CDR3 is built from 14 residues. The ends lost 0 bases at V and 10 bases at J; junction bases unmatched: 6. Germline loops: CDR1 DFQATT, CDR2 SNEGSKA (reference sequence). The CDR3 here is CSARDPTGGGKLFF. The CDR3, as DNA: TGCAGTGCTAGAGACCCGACAGGGGGAGGAAAACTGTTTTTT.

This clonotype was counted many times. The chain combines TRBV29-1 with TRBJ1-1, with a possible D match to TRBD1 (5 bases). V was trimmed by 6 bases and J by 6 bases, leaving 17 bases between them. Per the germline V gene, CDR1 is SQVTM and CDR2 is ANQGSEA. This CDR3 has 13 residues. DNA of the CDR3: TGCAGCGTGGGGGACCAAGTTGGGTCTGAAGCTTTCTTT. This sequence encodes CSVGDQVGSEAFF.

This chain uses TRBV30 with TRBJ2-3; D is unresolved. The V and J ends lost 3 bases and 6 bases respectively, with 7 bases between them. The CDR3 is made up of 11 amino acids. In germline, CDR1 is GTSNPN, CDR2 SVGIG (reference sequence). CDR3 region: CAWSEQDTQYF. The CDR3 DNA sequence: TGTGCCTGGAGCGAACAGGATACGCAGTATTTT.

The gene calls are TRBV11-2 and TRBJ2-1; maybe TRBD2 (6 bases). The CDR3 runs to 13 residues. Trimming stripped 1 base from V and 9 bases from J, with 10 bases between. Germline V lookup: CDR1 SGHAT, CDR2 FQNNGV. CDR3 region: CASSLAGAGEQFF. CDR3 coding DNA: TGTGCCAGCAGCTTAGCGGGAGCAGGTGAGCAGTTCTTC.

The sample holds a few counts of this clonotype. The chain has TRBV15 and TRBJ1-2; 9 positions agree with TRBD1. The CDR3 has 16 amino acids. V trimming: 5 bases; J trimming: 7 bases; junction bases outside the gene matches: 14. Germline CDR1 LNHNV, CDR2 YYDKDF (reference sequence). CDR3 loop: CATSGSIGTGLFGYTF. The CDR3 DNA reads TGTGCCACCAGCGGCAGTATAGGGACAGGGCTTTTTGGCTACACCTTC.

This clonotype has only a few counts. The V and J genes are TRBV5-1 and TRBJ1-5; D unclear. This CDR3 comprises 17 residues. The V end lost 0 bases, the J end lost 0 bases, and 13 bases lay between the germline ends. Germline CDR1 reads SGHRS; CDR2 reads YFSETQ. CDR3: CASSLGAGSYSNQPQHF. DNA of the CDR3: TGCGCCAGCAGCTTGGGAGCGGGCAGCTATAGCAATCAGCCCCAGCATTTT.

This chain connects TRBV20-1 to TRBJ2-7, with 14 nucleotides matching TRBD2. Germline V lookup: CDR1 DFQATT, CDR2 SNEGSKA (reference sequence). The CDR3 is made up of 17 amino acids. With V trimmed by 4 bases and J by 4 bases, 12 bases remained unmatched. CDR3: CSAIKGLAGARWYEQYF. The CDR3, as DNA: TGCAGTGCTATCAAGGGACTAGCGGGAGCTCGGTGGTACGAGCAGTACTTC.

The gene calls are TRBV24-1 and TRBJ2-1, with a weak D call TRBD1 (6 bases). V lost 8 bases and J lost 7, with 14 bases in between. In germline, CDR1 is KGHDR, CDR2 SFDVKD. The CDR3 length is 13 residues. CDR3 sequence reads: CATTSLQGNEQFF. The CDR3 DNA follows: TGTGCCACCACCTCACTCCAGGGGAATGAGCAGTTCTTC.

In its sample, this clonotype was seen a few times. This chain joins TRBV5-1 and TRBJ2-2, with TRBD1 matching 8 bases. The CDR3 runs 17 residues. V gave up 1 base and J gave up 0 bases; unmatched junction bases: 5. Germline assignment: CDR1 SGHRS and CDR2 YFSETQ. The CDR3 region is CASSLNPGQANTGELFF. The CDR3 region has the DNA TGCGCCAGCAGCTTGAACCCGGGACAGGCGAACACCGGGGAGCTGTTTTTT.

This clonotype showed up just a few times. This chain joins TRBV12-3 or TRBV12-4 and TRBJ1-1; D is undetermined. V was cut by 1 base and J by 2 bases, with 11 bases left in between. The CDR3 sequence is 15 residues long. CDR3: CASSLVLTENTEAFF. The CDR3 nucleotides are TGTGCCAGCAGTTTAGTTCTTACAGAAAACACTGAAGCTTTCTTT.

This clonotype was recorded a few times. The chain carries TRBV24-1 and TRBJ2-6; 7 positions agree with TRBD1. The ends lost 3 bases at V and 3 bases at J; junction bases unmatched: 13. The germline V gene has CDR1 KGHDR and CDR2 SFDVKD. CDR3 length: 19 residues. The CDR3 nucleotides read TGTGCCACCAGTGATGCCGGACAGGCCTTGTTTATTGGGGCCAACGTCCTGACTTTC. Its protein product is CATSDAGQALFIGANVLTF.

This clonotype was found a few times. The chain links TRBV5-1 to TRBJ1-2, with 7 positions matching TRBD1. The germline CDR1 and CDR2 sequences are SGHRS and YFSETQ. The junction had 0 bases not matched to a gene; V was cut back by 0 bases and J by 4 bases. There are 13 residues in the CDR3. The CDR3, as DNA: TGCGCCAGCAGCTTGGGGACAGGCTATGGCTACACCTTC. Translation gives CASSLGTGYGYTF. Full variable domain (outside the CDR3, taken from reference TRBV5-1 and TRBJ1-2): KAGVTQTPRYLIKTRGQQVTLSCSPISGHRSVSWYQQTPGQGLQFLFEYFSETQRNKGNFPGRFSGRQFSNSRSEMNVSTLELGDSALYLCASSLGTGYGYTFGSGTRLTVV.

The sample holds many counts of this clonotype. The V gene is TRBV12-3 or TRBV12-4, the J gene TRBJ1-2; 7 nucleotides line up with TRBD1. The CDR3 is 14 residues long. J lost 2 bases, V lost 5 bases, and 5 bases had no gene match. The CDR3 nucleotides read TGTGCCAGCAGTCCGATGACAGGGAACTATGGCTACACCTTC. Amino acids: CASSPMTGNYGYTF.

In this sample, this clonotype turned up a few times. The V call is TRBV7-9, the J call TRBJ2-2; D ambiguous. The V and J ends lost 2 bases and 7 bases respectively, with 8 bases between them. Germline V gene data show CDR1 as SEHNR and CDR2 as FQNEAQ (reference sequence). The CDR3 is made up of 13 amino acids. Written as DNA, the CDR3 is TGTGCCAGCAGCTTAAAGACGAGCGGGGAGCTGTTTTTT. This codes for CASSLKTSGELFF.